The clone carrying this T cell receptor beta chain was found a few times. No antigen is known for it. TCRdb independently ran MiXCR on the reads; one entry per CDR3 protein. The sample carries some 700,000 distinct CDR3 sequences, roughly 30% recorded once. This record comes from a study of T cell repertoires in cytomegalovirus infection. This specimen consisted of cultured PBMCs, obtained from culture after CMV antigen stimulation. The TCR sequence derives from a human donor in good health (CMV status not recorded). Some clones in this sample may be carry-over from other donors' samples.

The chain's CDR3 is CASRRPPSYGYTF. The CDR3 nucleotides read TGTGCCAGCAGACGCCCACCGTCCTATGGCTACACCTTC. The chain couples TRBV28 to TRBJ1-2; the D is unclear. From germline, CDR1 is MDHEN and CDR2 SYDVKM. The CDR3 contains 13 residues. V dropped 6 bases and J dropped 4 bases, with 12 bases sitting between them.